The present TCR beta chain was sequenced within a study of CD8+ T cells in alopecia areata. Reverse transcribed after extraction, RNA yielded cDNA as the sequencing template. Using immunoSEQ multiplex PCR, the repertoire was profiled, and TCRdb retains in-frame clones only, with some absent. In the table there are over 120,000 clones, around 51% of which are singletons. The ends were cut back, 5 bases at V and 15 bases at J, with 20 bases in the middle. The germline V gene encodes CDR1 MDHEN and CDR2 SYDVKM. This CDR3 contains 13 residues. Sequenced material: CD4+ T cells sorted from blood, taken at week 0. V and J are TRBV28 and TRBJ2-1; tentatively, D is TRBD2 (6 bases). The sequence came from a human donor with alopecia areata. CDR3 nucleotides: TGTGCCAGCAGTCCCGTGAGCGGGCCGCCTCCGTTCTTC. Translation: CASSPVSGPPPFF.